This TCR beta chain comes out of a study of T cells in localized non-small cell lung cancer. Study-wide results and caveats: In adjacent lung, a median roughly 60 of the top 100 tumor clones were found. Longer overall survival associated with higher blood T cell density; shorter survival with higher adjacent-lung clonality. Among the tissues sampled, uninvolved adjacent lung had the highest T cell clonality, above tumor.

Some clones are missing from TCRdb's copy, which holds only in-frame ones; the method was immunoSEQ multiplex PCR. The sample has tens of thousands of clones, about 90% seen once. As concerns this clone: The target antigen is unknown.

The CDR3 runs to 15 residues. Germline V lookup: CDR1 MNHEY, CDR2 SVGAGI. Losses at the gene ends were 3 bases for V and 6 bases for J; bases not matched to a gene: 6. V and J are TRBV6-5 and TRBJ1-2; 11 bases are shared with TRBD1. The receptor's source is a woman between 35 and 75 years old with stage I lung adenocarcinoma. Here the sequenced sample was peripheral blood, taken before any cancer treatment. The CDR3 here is CASSYSGQGANGYTF. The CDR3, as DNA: TGTGCCAGCAGTTATTCAGGACAGGGGGCAAATGGCTACACCTTC.